This is a list of T cell receptor beta chains from one sample in a study of T-cell memory formation after mild COVID-19. TCRdb re-called the 5' RACE reads through MiXCR, storing one row per CDR3 protein. This sample has about 100,000 distinct CDR3 sequences, with roughly an eighth found just once. Sample: PBMCs or a T cell subset sorted from them (not recorded which). These receptors were collected from a man aged 18-30 years who had mild COVID-19 (a few samples of this study predate the infection). Cell type and time point are not known. Both conserved end residues are part of each CDR3. Fields, in order: D gene, J gene, V gene, clone size, CDR3 protein, CDR3 DNA. A D gene is named only where the DNA matches it firmly. Not every row has a clone size; where given, it reads once, few, many or a size class.

D: TRBD2
J: TRBJ2-3
V: TRBV24-1
size: -
CDR3: CATSDLRGGPQYF
DNA: TGTGCCACCAGTGATTTGCGGGGGGGCCCGCAGTATTTT

D: TRBD1
J: TRBJ1-1
V: TRBV19
size: few
CDR3: CASAGQGAEAFF
DNA: TGTGCCAGCGCGGGACAGGGGGCTGAAGCTTTCTTT

D: TRBD1
J: TRBJ1-1
V: TRBV5-1
size: -
CDR3: CASSLGQGKPEAFF
DNA: TGCGCCAGCAGCTTGGGACAGGGGAAGCCTGAAGCTTTCTTT

D: TRBD1
J: TRBJ1-2
V: TRBV7-2
size: few
CDR3: CASSSTGPTGVNGYTF
DNA: TGTGCCAGCAGCTCAACCGGACCGACAGGGGTAAATGGCTACACCTTC

D: -
J: TRBJ2-3
V: TRBV7-6
size: -
CDR3: CASSLRINRADTQYF
DNA: TGTGCCAGCAGCCTTCGGATCAATAGGGCAGATACGCAGTATTTT

D: -
J: TRBJ1-2
V: TRBV5-1
size: few
CDR3: CASSLEDNYGYTF
DNA: TGCGCCAGCAGCTTGGAGGATAACTATGGCTACACCTTC

D: -
J: TRBJ2-1
V: TRBV7-9
size: many
CDR3: CASSRVGPLGNEQFF
DNA: TGTGCCAGCAGCCGCGTGGGCCCCCTGGGGAATGAGCAGTTCTTC

D: TRBD1
J: TRBJ1-2
V: TRBV6-5
size: few
CDR3: CASSSFPLGQGAGNYGYTF
DNA: TGTGCCAGCAGTTCATTCCCACTGGGACAGGGGGCTGGTAACTATGGCTACACCTTC

D: -
J: TRBJ1-1
V: TRBV29-1
size: -
CDR3: CSVGPGHTEAFF
DNA: TGCAGCGTTGGGCCGGGGCACACTGAAGCTTTCTTT

D: TRBD2
J: TRBJ2-1
V: TRBV12-3/TRBV12-4
size: few
CDR3: CASWPGGPYEQFF
DNA: TGTGCCAGCTGGCCGGGGGGGCCATATGAGCAGTTCTTC

D: -
J: TRBJ2-5
V: TRBV28
size: few
CDR3: CASSLSAGSSGETQYF
DNA: TGTGCCAGCAGTTTATCCGCCGGGTCCTCAGGAGAGACCCAGTACTTC